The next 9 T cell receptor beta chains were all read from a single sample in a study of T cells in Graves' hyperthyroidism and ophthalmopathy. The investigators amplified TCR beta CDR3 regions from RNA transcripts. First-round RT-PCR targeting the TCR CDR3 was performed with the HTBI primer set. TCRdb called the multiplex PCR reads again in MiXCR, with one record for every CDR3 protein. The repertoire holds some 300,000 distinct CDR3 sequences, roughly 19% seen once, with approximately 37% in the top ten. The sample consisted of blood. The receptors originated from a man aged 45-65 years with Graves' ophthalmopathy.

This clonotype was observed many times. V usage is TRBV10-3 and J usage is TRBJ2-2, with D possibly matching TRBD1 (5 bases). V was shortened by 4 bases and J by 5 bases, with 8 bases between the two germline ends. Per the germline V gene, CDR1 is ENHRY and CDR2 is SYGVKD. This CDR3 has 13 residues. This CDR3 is CAISAPGTGELFF. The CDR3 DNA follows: TGTGCCATCAGTGCGCCAGGGACCGGGGAGCTGTTTTTT.

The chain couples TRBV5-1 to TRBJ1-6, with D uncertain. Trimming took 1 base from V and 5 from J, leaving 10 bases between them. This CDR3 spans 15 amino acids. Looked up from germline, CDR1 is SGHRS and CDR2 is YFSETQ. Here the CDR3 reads CASSLYRQDNSPLHF. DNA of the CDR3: TGCGCCAGCAGCTTGTATCGGCAGGATAATTCACCCCTCCACTTT.

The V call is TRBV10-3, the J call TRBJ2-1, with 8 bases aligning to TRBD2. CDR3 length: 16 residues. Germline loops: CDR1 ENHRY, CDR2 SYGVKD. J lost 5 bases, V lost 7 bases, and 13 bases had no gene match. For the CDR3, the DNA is TGTGCCATCACTCAAGGTGGGCTAGCGGGTAACAATGAGCAGTTCTTC. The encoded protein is CAITQGGLAGNNEQFF.

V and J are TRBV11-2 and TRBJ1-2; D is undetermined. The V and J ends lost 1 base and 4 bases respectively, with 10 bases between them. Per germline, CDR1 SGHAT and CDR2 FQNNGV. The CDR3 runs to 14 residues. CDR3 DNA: TGTGCCAGCAGCTTAGGGTCCTCTACCTATGGCTACACCTTC. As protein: CASSLGSSTYGYTF.

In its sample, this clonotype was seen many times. The CDR3 here is CASSELAGEAYEQYF. CDR3 DNA sequence: TGTGCCAGCAGTGAACTAGCGGGAGAGGCCTACGAGCAGTACTTC. The chain joins TRBV2 to TRBJ2-7; TRBD2 aligns across 10 bases. Per germline, CDR1 SNHLY and CDR2 FYNNEI. After removal of 2 bases from V and 2 bases from J, the junction contained 3 bases not matched to a gene. The CDR3 has 15 residues.

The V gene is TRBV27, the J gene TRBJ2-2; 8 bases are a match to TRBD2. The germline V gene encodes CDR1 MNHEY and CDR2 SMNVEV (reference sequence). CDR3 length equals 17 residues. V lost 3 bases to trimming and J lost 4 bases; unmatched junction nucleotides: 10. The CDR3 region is CASSFSRGGGRTGELFF. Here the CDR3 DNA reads TGTGCCAGCAGTTTTTCACGGGGGGGGGGACGCACCGGGGAGCTGTTTTTT.

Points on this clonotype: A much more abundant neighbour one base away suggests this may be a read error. The CDR3 sequence is CASSGEGTGRYTQHF. The CDR3 region has the DNA TGTGCCAGCAGTGGAGAGGGGACAGGGCGGTATACGCAACATTTT. The chain carries TRBV2 and TRBJ2-3, with 9 nucleotides matching TRBD1. The CDR3 runs 15 residues. Per the germline V gene, CDR1 is SNHLY and CDR2 is FYNNEI.

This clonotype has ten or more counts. The CDR3 protein is CASIGRPFGPQHF. Here the CDR3 DNA reads TGTGCCAGCATTGGACGGCCCTTTGGGCCCCAGCATTTT. The chain joins TRBV12-3 or TRBV12-4 to TRBJ1-5; D remains ambiguous. V was pared by 7 bases and J by 9 bases, with 16 bases between. The CDR3 runs to 13 residues.

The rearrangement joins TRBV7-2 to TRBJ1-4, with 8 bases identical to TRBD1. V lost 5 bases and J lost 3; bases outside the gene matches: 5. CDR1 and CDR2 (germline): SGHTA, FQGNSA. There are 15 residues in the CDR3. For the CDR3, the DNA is TGTGCCAGCAGCCGCTCAGGGGGCTCTAATGAAAAACTGTTTTTT. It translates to CASSRSGGSNEKLFF.